This T cell receptor beta chain was recorded in a study of OX40 agonist ivuxolimab in advanced cancers. Germline CDR1 is KGHSY and CDR2 is FQNENV. The germline V and J ends were trimmed by 8 bases and 2 bases, with 5 bases remaining between them. The CDR3 covers 11 residues. Clones were read by immunoSEQ multiplex PCR, and TCRdb kept only the in-frame ones, dropping some. The profile shows 66,000 or so clones, roughly nine tenths of them singletons. This sequence was found in an adult with an advanced solid tumor such as melanoma, head and neck, liver or kidney cancer. This chain links TRBV16 with TRBJ2-3; D gene uncertain. Sequencing was performed on CD4+ or CD8+ T cells sorted from blood, taken in a trial of the OX40 agonist ivuxolimab. For the CDR3, the DNA is TGTGCCAGCGTTTCCACAGATACGCAGTATTTT. Translating it yields CASVSTDTQYF.